What follows describes a single T cell receptor (beta chain). Its specificity is unknown. The data stem from a study of T cells in Graves' hyperthyroidism and ophthalmopathy. Overall study findings and caveats: Model output signaled ophthalmopathy a median approximately 6.2 months ahead of onset. By a 13 V-J model, ophthalmopathy was set apart from stable hyperthyroidism.

Germline V lookup: CDR1 MGHRA, CDR2 YSYEKL. V was pared by 4 bases and J by 5 bases, with 12 bases between. The CDR3 spans 13 residues. The source material, RNA transcripts, was used to amplify TCR beta CDR3 regions. Researchers ran a first-round RT-PCR on the TCR CDR3 using the HTBI primer set. TCRdb processed the multiplex PCR reads anew with MiXCR; each CDR3 protein has one entry. Among roughly 500,000 distinct CDR3 sequences listed, under 60% were seen once. Diagnoses were made from clinical symptoms, serum measures (thyroxine and TRAb), thyroid ultrasound and orbital computed tomography. The TCR sequence derives from an adult woman with Graves' disease, either hyperthyroidism or ophthalmopathy (not recorded which). The sequenced sample consisted of peripheral blood or thyroid tissue (not recorded which). This sequence joins TRBV4-1 and TRBJ2-7; possible D gene TRBD2, 6 bases. The CDR3 sequence: CASSLLAVDEQYF. As DNA, the CDR3 is TGCGCCAGCAGCCTACTAGCCGTAGACGAGCAGTACTTC.